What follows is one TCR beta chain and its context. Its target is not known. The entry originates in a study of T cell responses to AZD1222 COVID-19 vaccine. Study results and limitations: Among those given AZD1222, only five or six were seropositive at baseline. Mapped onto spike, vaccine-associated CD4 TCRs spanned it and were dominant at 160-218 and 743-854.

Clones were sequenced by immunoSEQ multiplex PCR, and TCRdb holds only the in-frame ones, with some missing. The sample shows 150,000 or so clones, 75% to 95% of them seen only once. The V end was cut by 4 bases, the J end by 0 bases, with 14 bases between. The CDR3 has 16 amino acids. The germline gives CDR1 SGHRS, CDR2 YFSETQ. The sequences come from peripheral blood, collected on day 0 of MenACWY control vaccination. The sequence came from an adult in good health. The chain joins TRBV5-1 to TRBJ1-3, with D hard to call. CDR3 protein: CASSLTLDSSGNTIYF. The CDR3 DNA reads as TGCGCCAGCAGCCTGACCCTGGATAGCTCTGGAAACACCATATATTTT.